This T cell receptor beta chain was recovered during a study of lymphopenia after photon versus proton radiotherapy. The CDR3 is 14 residues long. The ends were cut back, 6 bases at V and 8 bases at J, with 17 bases in the middle. Germline CDR1 reads SGHVS; CDR2 reads FNYEAQ. With regard to this clone: The antigen remains unidentified.

The table came from immunoSEQ multiplex PCR; TCRdb's copy has only in-frame clones and leaves some out. The data hold roughly 53,000 clones, with more than 70% observed a single time. Notes on the study in general: In patients who died, overall survival fell as post-nadir TCR diversity dropped more. Photon-treated patients lost naive T cells and TCR diversity; proton-treated stayed stable. Better survival with proton therapy was suggested as possible, not demonstrated. After lymphocyte nadir, photon-treated repertoires showed oligoclonal expansion, especially CD8+ Temra.

The J gene is TRBJ2-1, the V gene TRBV7-6; tentatively, D is TRBD1 or TRBD2 (5 bases each). This sequence originates from a man in his forties or fifties with gastric cancer. The source material was peripheral blood, sampled from a patient treated with photon-based radiotherapy. CDR3 sequence (DNA): TGTGCCAGCAGACCGCAGTGGGGGATCGATGAGCAGTTCTTC. As protein: CASRPQWGIDEQFF.